This TCR delta chain was sequenced for a study of γδ T cells in repeated Plasmodium falciparum infection. About this clone itself: TCRdb pairs this DNA with a much larger clone's protein that differs at residue 14, likely a read error; the protein shown was translated from the DNA.

TCRdb re-called clones from the multiplex PCR reads using CATT. The sample lists over 90,000 delta-chain clones, 0.9% to 1% seen once, with around 9.6% in the top ten. Bulk repertoires came from Vgamma9/Vdelta2+ or Vdelta2-negative gammadelta T cells flow-sorted from PBMC. The CDR3 loop spans 24 amino acids. Germline CDR1 reads GEAIGNYY; CDR2 reads EKD. V lost 0 bases, J lost 6 bases, and 43 bases lay in between. The source material was gamma-delta T cells from blood. The J gene is TRDJ1, the V gene TRDV2, with D perhaps assigned TRDD2 or TRDD3 (6 bases each). This TCR was recovered from a pool of human donors (malaria-infected and uninfected, not separated). The CDR3 spells CACDTLAPSPTAGESYTDGHKLIF. The CDR3 nucleotides are TGTGCCTGTGACACCCTGGCCCCCTCTCCTACGGCTGGGGAATCGTACACCGATGGTCATAAACTCATCTTT.